This T cell receptor beta chain was captured by sequencing in a study of cytomegalovirus exposure and HLA in healthy donors. Regarding the study as a whole: Cytomegalovirus-associated status was assigned to some 160 TCR beta chains. In a later analysis, a genetic analysis reported fewer productive-TCR N-insertions in an Asian-associated ancestry cluster than the cohort average. Prediction of most subjects' HLA-A and HLA-B alleles by TCR beta sequences was reportedly accurate.

Donors likely had unrecorded immune exposures despite being nominally healthy when sampled. Of note for this clone: The antigen remains undetermined.

The PCR contained 60 Vbeta and 13 Jbeta primers. The data were produced by immunoSEQ multiplex PCR, yet TCRdb's version contains in-frame clones alone and is incomplete. The sample lists about 150,000 clones; 70% to 80% were seen once. The sequenced sample consisted of PBMCs. This sequence originates from a woman aged 40 to 50 in good health and CMV-seronegative.

The CDR3: CASSYTSGSNYEQYF. The CDR3 DNA reads TGTGCCAGCAGTTACACTAGCGGGAGCAACTACGAGCAGTACTTC. This chain joins TRBV6-6 and TRBJ2-7; TRBD2 matches 11 bases. V shed 2 bases and J 3 bases; nucleotides not matched to a gene: 3. Germline V gene sequence: CDR1 MNHNY, CDR2 SVGAGI (reference sequence). The CDR3 spans 15 residues.